Listed here are 19 T cell receptor beta chains from one sample, sequenced in a study of CD8+ T cells in alopecia areata. Following RNA extraction, reverse transcription yielded cDNA that acted as the sequencing template. The protocol was immunoSEQ multiplex PCR, while the TCRdb copy is restricted to in-frame clones and leaves out a portion. The sample lists 95,000 to 120,000 clones, roughly 64% occurring once. The sequenced material came from CD8+ T cells sorted from blood. Receptor source: a human donor in good health.

The genes are TRBV5-1 and TRBJ2-5, with D possibly matching TRBD2 (6 bases). The germline V and J ends were trimmed by 2 bases and 5 bases, with 19 bases remaining between them. The CDR3 totals 16 residues. Germline CDR1 is SGHRS and CDR2 is YFSETQ. CDR3 in amino acids: CASSFHQGGPGETQYF. CDR3 DNA: TGCGCCAGCAGCTTCCACCAGGGAGGCCCTGGGGAGACCCAGTACTTC.

The J gene is TRBJ1-2, the V gene TRBV29-1, with D hard to call. With 4 bases removed from V and 1 base from J, the gap between germline ends came to 10 bases. Per the germline V gene, CDR1 is SQVTM and CDR2 is ANQGSEA. CDR3 size: 13 residues. CDR3 coding DNA: TGCAGCGTTGCACCGGCCAGTAACTATGGCTACACCTTC. This codes for CSVAPASNYGYTF.

The chain links TRBV7-8 to TRBJ2-7; possibly TRBD1 or TRBD2 for D (5 bases each). This CDR3 is built from 13 residues. The V gene lost 7 bases and the J gene lost 7 bases, with 17 bases spanning the gap. CDR1 and CDR2 (germline): SGHVS, FQNEAQ. This CDR3 is CASTLGPHGEQYF. DNA for the CDR3: TGTGCCAGCACCCTGGGACCTCACGGGGAGCAGTACTTC.

The chain has TRBV13 and TRBJ1-1, with D unclear. Per the germline V gene, CDR1 is PRHDT and CDR2 is FYEKMQ (reference sequence). V was shortened by 5 bases and J by 1 base, with 14 bases between the two germline ends. CDR3 length: 15 amino acids. CDR3 region: CASSIPSQRNTEAFF. Here the CDR3 DNA reads TGTGCCAGCAGCATCCCGTCCCAACGGAACACTGAAGCTTTCTTT.

This clone showed up just once. This chain uses TRBV13 with TRBJ2-7; no clear D. Trimming stripped 4 bases from V and 9 bases from J, with 13 bases between. The CDR3 totals 12 residues. Germline assignment: CDR1 PRHDT and CDR2 FYEKMQ (reference sequence). The CDR3 sequence: CASSSSSYPQYF. CDR3 DNA: TGTGCCAGCAGCTCGTCCAGCTACCCGCAGTACTTC.

This chain links TRBV7-6 with TRBJ2-1; no clear D. CDR1 and CDR2 (germline): SGHVS, FNYEAQ. The CDR3 sequence is 16 residues long. The V gene lost 3 bases and the J gene lost 8 bases, with 20 bases spanning the gap. CDR3 amino acids: CASSFRLGPLSDEQFF. The DNA for the CDR3 is TGTGCCAGCAGCTTTCGACTCGGCCCCTTGTCCGATGAGCAGTTCTTC. Full variable domain (missing parts from reference TRBV7-6 and TRBJ2-1): GAGVSQSPRYKVTKRGQDVALRCDPISGHVSLYWYRQALGQGPEFLTYFNYEAQQDKSGLPNDRFSAERPEGSISTLTIQRTEQRDSAMYRCASSFRLGPLSDEQFFGPGTRLTVL.

The rearrangement uses TRBV13 and TRBJ2-1; 9 bases are shared with TRBD2. Germline V lookup: CDR1 PRHDT, CDR2 FYEKMQ (reference sequence). The CDR3 has 15 residues. The ends lost 6 bases at V and 5 bases at J; junction bases unmatched: 8. The CDR3 DNA follows: TGTGCCAGCAGTGAAGCGCGGGGGGGCCACAATGAGCAGTTCTTC. Translating it yields CASSEARGGHNEQFF.

CDR3 nucleotide sequence: TGCAGCCTTGCGGGGGAGCAGTACTTC. Translated, it gives CSLAGEQYF. V usage is TRBV29-1 and J usage is TRBJ2-7; maybe TRBD2 (6 bases). The ends were cut back, 8 bases at V and 7 bases at J, with 9 bases in the middle. The CDR3 length is 9 residues. Germline V gene data show CDR1 as SQVTM and CDR2 as ANQGSEA.

This clone was counted between two and nine times. This chain joins TRBV15 and TRBJ1-1, with D maybe TRBD1 (5 bases). CDR1 and CDR2 from the germline V gene are LNHNV and YYDKDF (reference sequence). The CDR3 sequence is 13 residues long. Trimming left V 1 base short and J 5 bases short, with 8 bases between. The CDR3 region is CATSRVTDTEAFF. The CDR3 nucleotides are TGTGCCACCAGCAGAGTGACAGATACTGAAGCTTTCTTT. The entire variable domain, with the rest obtained from reference TRBV15 and TRBJ1-1, is as follows: DAMVIQNPRYQVTQFGKPVTLSCSQTLNHNVMYWYQQKSSQAPKLLFHYYDKDFNNEADTPDNFQSRRPNTSFCFLDIRSPGLGDTAMYLCATSRVTDTEAFFGQGTRLTVV.

The chain links TRBV5-1 to TRBJ2-1, with a weak D call TRBD2 (6 bases). V lost 4 bases to trimming and J lost 5 bases, with 13 bases between them. Germline V lookup: CDR1 SGHRS, CDR2 YFSETQ. This CDR3 has 14 residues. CDR3 bases: TGCGCCAGCAGCCCGGAGGGGCGACACAATGAGCAGTTCTTC. It translates to CASSPEGRHNEQFF.

The chain has TRBV30 and TRBJ2-1; D uncertain. Germline CDR1 GTSNPN, CDR2 SVGIG (reference sequence). This CDR3 has 14 residues. V lost 5 bases and J lost 0, with 11 bases in between. CDR3 sequence (DNA): TGTGCCTGGGACACACTGAGCTCCTACAATGAGCAGTTCTTC. Its translation is CAWDTLSSYNEQFF.

The chain couples TRBV7-2 to TRBJ2-5; the D is unclear. Germline-derived CDR1 and CDR2 are SGHTA and FQGNSA. V shed 1 base and J shed 9 bases, with 6 bases lying between them. CDR3 length: 11 amino acids. The CDR3 DNA sequence: TGTGCCAGCAGCTTAGGGGCGGCCCAGTACTTC. Amino acid sequence: CASSLGAAQYF.

This clone was observed a single time. The rearrangement joins TRBV27 to TRBJ2-7, with 10 bases lining up with TRBD1. There are 16 residues in the CDR3. The junction had 14 bases not matched to a gene; V was cut back by 6 bases and J by 6 bases. Germline CDR1 reads MNHEY; CDR2 reads SMNVEV (reference sequence). DNA for the CDR3: TGTGCCAGCAGCCTAGCAGTAGGGACAGGGGACTTCGAGCAGTACTTC. This encodes CASSLAVGTGDFEQYF.

This chain uses TRBV29-1 with TRBJ2-2; D gene unclear. The CDR3 contains 13 residues. V was cut by 0 bases and J by 7 bases, with 9 bases left in between. CDR1 SQVTM and CDR2 ANQGSEA come from the germline V gene. The CDR3 spells CSVEDPRIGELFF. As DNA, the CDR3 is TGCAGCGTTGAAGATCCGCGTATCGGGGAGCTGTTTTTT.

The chain employs TRBV28 and TRBJ2-3; D not resolved. The CDR3 is 15 amino acids. Germline V gene data show CDR1 as MDHEN and CDR2 as SYDVKM. V lost 3 bases and J 2 bases, leaving 12 bases between the germline ends. CDR3 sequence (DNA): TGTGCCAGCAGTTTCCCCAGGACGAACACAGATACGCAGTATTTT. It translates to CASSFPRTNTDTQYF. The whole variable domain, remainder taken from reference TRBV28 and TRBJ2-3, is DVKVTQSSRYLVKRTGEKVFLECVQDMDHENMFWYRQDPGLGLRLIYFSYDVKMKEKGDIPEGYSVSREKKERFSLILESASTNQTSMYLCASSFPRTNTDTQYFGPGTRLTVL.

The genes are TRBV11-2 and TRBJ1-6; 7 bases align to TRBD1. V was clipped by 2 bases and J by 9 bases; unmatched bases: 13. The length of the CDR3 is 17 residues. The germline CDR1 and CDR2 sequences are SGHAT and FQNNGV. CDR3 nucleotides: TGTGCCAGCAGCTTAAATTTCAAGGGGGCGAAGAGTTCACCCCTCCACTTT. Encoded protein: CASSLNFKGAKSSPLHF.

The genes are TRBV9 and TRBJ1-1; a possible D gene is TRBD1 (5 bases). This CDR3 spans 12 amino acids. Per the germline V gene, CDR1 is SGDLS and CDR2 is YYNGEE. The germline V and J ends were trimmed by 3 bases and 5 bases, with 8 bases remaining between them. The CDR3 spells CASSAGVTEAFF. The CDR3, as DNA: TGTGCCAGCAGCGCGGGGGTGACTGAAGCTTTCTTT. The complete variable domain, with remaining parts taken from reference TRBV9 and TRBJ1-1, reads DSGVTQTPKHLITATGQRVTLRCSPRSGDLSVYWYQQSLDQGLQFLIQYYNGEERAKGNILERFSAQQFPDLHSELNLSSLELGDSALYFCASSAGVTEAFFGQGTRLTVV.

This chain uses TRBV7-9 with TRBJ2-3; TRBD1 agrees at 10 bases. After removal of 3 bases from V and 4 bases from J, the junction contained 4 bases not matched to a gene. CDR3 length: 15 residues. Looked up from germline, CDR1 is SEHNR and CDR2 is FQNEAQ (reference sequence). The CDR3 nucleotides are TGTGCCAGCAGCTTGGGACAGGGGTCCGCAGATACGCAGTATTTT. Translation gives CASSLGQGSADTQYF.

The J gene is TRBJ2-1, the V gene TRBV10-2, with 7 bases lining up with TRBD1. V lost 5 bases and J lost 13; bases outside the gene matches: 20. CDR3 size: 16 residues. Looked up from germline, CDR1 is WSHSY and CDR2 is SAAADI. The CDR3 DNA sequence: TGCGCCAGCAGTCAAGGGGGCCTAGGGGCGGATGGGTTACAGTTCTTC. Amino acids: CASSQGGLGADGLQFF.